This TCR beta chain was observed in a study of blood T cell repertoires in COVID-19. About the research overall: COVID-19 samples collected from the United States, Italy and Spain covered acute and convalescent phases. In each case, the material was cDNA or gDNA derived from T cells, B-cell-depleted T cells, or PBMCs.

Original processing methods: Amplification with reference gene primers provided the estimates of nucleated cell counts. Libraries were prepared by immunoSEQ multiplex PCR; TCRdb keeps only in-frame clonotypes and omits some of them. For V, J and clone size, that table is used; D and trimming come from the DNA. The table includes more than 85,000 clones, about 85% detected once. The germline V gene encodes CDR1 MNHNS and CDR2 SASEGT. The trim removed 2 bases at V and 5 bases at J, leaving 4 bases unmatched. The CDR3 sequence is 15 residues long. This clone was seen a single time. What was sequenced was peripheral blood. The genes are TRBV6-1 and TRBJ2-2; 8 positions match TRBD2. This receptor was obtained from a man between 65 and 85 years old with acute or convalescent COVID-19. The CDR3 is CASSERRGGTGELFF. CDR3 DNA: TGTGCCAGCAGTGAACGGCGCGGGGGGACCGGGGAGCTGTTTTTT.